This T cell receptor (beta chain) was retrieved from a study of cytomegalovirus exposure and HLA in healthy donors. General study findings and limits: In a later analysis, HLA-C alleles had the fewest associated TCRs, DRB1 alleles the most. The availability of immune exposure information extended only to CMV serostatus. A link between a missense DCLRE1C variant and TCR beta V- and J-gene trimming emerged from a later analysis.

With 60 Vbeta and 13 Jbeta primers, the PCR was carried out. Repertoires were generated with immunoSEQ multiplex PCR, while TCRdb's copy carries only in-frame clones and drops some. Of roughly 100,000 clones detected, over 70% appear once; the ten largest clones hold 1.3%. A word on this clone: The antigen is unknown. The sample holds other DNA sequences that translate to the same CDR3.

Germline V gives CDR1 MNHEY, CDR2 SVGAGI. Trimming removed 0 bases at V and 6 bases at J, with 12 bases between. This CDR3 comprises 15 residues. The V call is TRBV6-5, the J call TRBJ1-5; possible D gene TRBD1, 5 bases. Sequencing was done on a sample of PBMCs. This clonotype originated in a man aged 40-55 years in good health and CMV-seronegative. CDR3 sequence reads: CASSYSGGAGQPQHF. The CDR3 DNA sequence: TGTGCCAGCAGTTACTCGGGTGGGGCCGGTCAGCCCCAGCATTTT.